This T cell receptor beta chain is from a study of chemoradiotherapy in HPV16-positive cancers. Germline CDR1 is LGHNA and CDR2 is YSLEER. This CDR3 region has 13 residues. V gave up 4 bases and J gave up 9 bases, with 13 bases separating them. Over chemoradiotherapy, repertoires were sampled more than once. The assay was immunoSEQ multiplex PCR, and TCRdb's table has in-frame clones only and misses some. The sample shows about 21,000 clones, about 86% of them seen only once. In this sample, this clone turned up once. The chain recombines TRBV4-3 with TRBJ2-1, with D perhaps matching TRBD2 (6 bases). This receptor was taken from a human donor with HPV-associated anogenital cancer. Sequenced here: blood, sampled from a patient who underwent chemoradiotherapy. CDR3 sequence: CASSPREQVEQFF. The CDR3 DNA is TGCGCCAGCAGCCCTCGGGAGCAAGTTGAGCAGTTCTTC.